This T cell receptor (beta chain) was sequenced during a study of T-cell memory formation after mild COVID-19. Overall study context: Clusters were largely donor specific. Notes on the study in general: Clones that contracted from day 15 to 85 were balanced CD4/CD8, while later expanders leaned CD4+. The study found contracting CD4+ clones mainly in CM and EM and contracting CD8+ clones in EMRA.

The length of the CDR3 is 13 residues. V dropped 5 bases and J dropped 13 bases, with 17 bases sitting between them. The germline gives CDR1 SGHAT, CDR2 FQNNGV. Regarding this clonotype: Its cognate antigen is unknown.

One entry per CDR3 protein, called by TCRdb with MiXCR from the 5' RACE reads. The data contain about 540,000 distinct CDR3 sequences, roughly 21% of them singletons. The sequence was obtained from an adult woman who had mild COVID-19 (a few samples of this study predate the infection). Cell type and time point are not known. The rearrangement links TRBV11-2 to TRBJ2-2; D might be TRBD1 (6 bases). Sample: PBMCs or a T cell subset sorted from them (not recorded which). The CDR3: CASSQGLGIGLFF. The CDR3 DNA reads TGTGCCAGCAGCCAGGGGCTGGGGATCGGGCTGTTTTTT.